The 31 T cell receptor beta chains given below trace back to one sample, sequenced in a study of blood T cell repertoires in COVID-19. Sequencing was performed with immunoSEQ multiplex PCR; in TCRdb, only in-frame clones are kept and a portion is missing. The data show about 440,000 clones, with nearly 90% seen just once and 1.5% to 2% held by the top ten. The sample comprised PBMCs or T cells enriched from blood (not recorded which). Source of these receptors: a woman aged 18-35 years with acute COVID-19.

The chain couples TRBV6-5 to TRBJ2-7; D is unresolved. Trimming took off 7 bases at V and 1 base at J, with 11 bases between the two ends. The CDR3 runs to 13 residues. Per germline, CDR1 MNHEY and CDR2 SVGAGI. CDR3 in DNA: TGTGCCAGCAAGTCTCTAGGTTCCTACGAGCAGTACTTC. This encodes CASKSLGSYEQYF.

This sequence joins TRBV5-1 and TRBJ1-3, with TRBD1 matching over 7 bases. The CDR3 contains 17 residues. The germline CDR1 and CDR2 sequences are SGHRS and YFSETQ. The junction had 7 bases not matched to a gene; V was cut back by 1 base and J by 0 bases. The chain's CDR3 is CASSLTGQALSGNTIYF. The CDR3 DNA sequence: TGCGCCAGCAGCTTGACTGGACAGGCGCTCTCTGGAAACACCATATATTTT.

The V and J genes are TRBV5-5 and TRBJ2-7; TRBD1 agrees at 9 bases. The CDR3 runs to 15 residues. CDR1 and CDR2 (germline): SGHKS, YYEKEE (reference sequence). J lost 2 bases, V lost 4 bases, and 7 bases had no gene match. The CDR3, as DNA: TGTGCCAGCAGCCTAGGGACAGGGCGACCCTACGAGCAGTACTTC. This gives the protein CASSLGTGRPYEQYF.

Only one count was recorded for this clone. V is TRBV28 and J is TRBJ1-2; weak D call: TRBD1 (5 bases). Trimming left V 3 bases short and J 5 bases short, with 22 bases between. Looked up from germline, CDR1 is MDHEN and CDR2 is SYDVKM. This CDR3 has 17 amino acids. The CDR3 sequence: CASSFHLEGTTIYGYTF. The CDR3 coding sequence is TGTGCCAGCAGTTTCCACCTGGAAGGGACTACGATTTATGGCTACACCTTC.

This clone was observed a handful of times. The chain links TRBV7-9 to TRBJ2-1, with D uncertain. The CDR3 sequence is 13 residues long. V was shortened by 6 bases and J by 7 bases, with 13 bases between the two germline ends. The germline CDR1 and CDR2 sequences are SEHNR and FQNEAQ (reference sequence). CDR3 DNA: TGTGCCAGCAGGGGTTTTTCTAGGAATGAGCAGTTCTTC. Residues: CASRGFSRNEQFF.

DNA of the CDR3: TGTGCCAGCAGCCCCCCCCCGGGACAGGGTAAACACGGGGAGCTGTTTTTT. This gives the protein CASSPPPGQGKHGELFF. The genes are TRBV9 and TRBJ2-2; TRBD1 matches at 9 bases. The length of the CDR3 is 17 residues. Germline assignment: CDR1 SGDLS and CDR2 YYNGEE. V was pared by 4 bases and J by 7 bases, with 14 bases of the junction left unmatched.

The CDR3 sequence: CASSGGSYEQYF. DNA of the CDR3: TGTGCCAGCAGCGGCGGGAGCTACGAGCAGTACTTC. V and J are TRBV7-9 and TRBJ2-7, with 7 positions matching TRBD2. The CDR3 contains 12 residues. V lost 5 bases and J lost 3; bases outside the gene matches: 1. Germline CDR1 and CDR2: SEHNR and FQNEAQ (reference sequence).

V gene TRBV27 combines with J gene TRBJ1-4; D perhaps matches TRBD1 (5 bases). The CDR3 length is 16 residues. The V and J ends lost 4 bases and 8 bases respectively, with 20 bases between them. From germline, CDR1 is MNHEY and CDR2 SMNVEV (reference sequence). As DNA, the CDR3 is TGTGCCAGCAGTTCTTGGGGGGACGGGCCTAGGGAAAAACTGTTTTTT. This gives the protein CASSSWGDGPREKLFF.

This chain uses TRBV3-1 (or the pseudogene TRBV3-2) with TRBJ2-2; TRBD2 matches at 9 bases. The CDR3 has 15 residues. J was trimmed by 5 bases and V by 0 bases; bases with no gene match: 1. The germline gives CDR1 LGHDT, CDR2 YNNKEL (reference sequence). This chain's CDR3 is CASSQESGRTGELFF. CDR3 coding DNA: TGTGCCAGCAGCCAAGAGAGCGGGAGGACCGGGGAGCTGTTTTTT.

This clone was recorded only once. This chain uses TRBV5-1 with TRBJ2-7; the match to TRBD2 covers 7 bases. This CDR3 has 13 amino acids. Germline V gives CDR1 SGHRS, CDR2 YFSETQ. With V trimmed by 4 bases and J by 3 bases, 4 bases remained unmatched. CDR3 DNA: TGCGCCAGCAGCGGGGGAGGGAACTACGAGCAGTACTTC. Protein: CASSGGGNYEQYF.

CDR3 DNA: TGTGCCAGCAGCCAAGAAAGACAGGCCCCTGGGTATGGCTACACCTTC. This encodes CASSQERQAPGYGYTF. The chain combines TRBV4-2 with TRBJ1-2; tentatively, D is TRBD1 (6 bases). Looked up from germline, CDR1 is LGHNA and CDR2 is YNFKEQ. V was shortened by 0 bases and J by 5 bases, with 16 bases between the two germline ends. CDR3 length equals 16 residues.

This clone has just one count. The gene calls are TRBV7-9 and TRBJ2-1; possible D gene TRBD2, 5 bases. V gave up 2 bases and J gave up 4 bases, with 18 bases separating them. In germline, CDR1 is SEHNR, CDR2 FQNEAQ (reference sequence). The CDR3 is made up of 17 amino acids. Written as DNA, the CDR3 is TGTGCCAGCAGCTTACGGGATCCCAACATACGGTACAATGAGCAGTTCTTC. The encoded protein is CASSLRDPNIRYNEQFF.

The chain combines TRBV6-5 with TRBJ1-2, with TRBD1 identical over 9 bases. Germline CDR1 and CDR2: MNHEY and SVGAGI. Germline trimming cut 2 bases from V and 8 bases from J; bases unmatched to any gene: 9. CDR3 size: 15 residues. In nucleotides, the CDR3 is TGTGCCAGCAGTTACGGCCGGGACAGGGTGAGAGGCTACACCTTC. As protein: CASSYGRDRVRGYTF.

V is TRBV29-1 and J is TRBJ2-1; D perhaps matches TRBD1 (6 bases). Per germline, CDR1 SQVTM and CDR2 ANQGSEA. V lost 7 bases and J lost 5, with 21 bases in between. The CDR3 spans 15 residues. The CDR3 DNA sequence: TGCAGCGCTGGGGAATGGGGGCAAAGCCACAATGAGCAGTTCTTC. This codes for CSAGEWGQSHNEQFF.

V usage is TRBV27 and J usage is TRBJ1-4; TRBD1 agrees at 7 bases. J gave up 5 bases and V 5 bases, and 5 bases lay outside the gene matches. Per germline, CDR1 MNHEY and CDR2 SMNVEV (reference sequence). There are 14 residues in the CDR3. The CDR3 here is CASSPWTGNEKLFF. The CDR3 DNA is TGTGCCAGCAGTCCCTGGACAGGCAATGAAAAACTGTTTTTT. Together with reference TRBV27 and TRBJ1-4, the CDR3 gives the full variable domain: EAQVTQNPRYLITVTGKKLTVTCSQNMNHEYMSWYRQDPGLGLRQIYYSMNVEVTDKGDVPEGYKVSRKEKRNFPLILESPSPNQTSLYFCASSPWTGNEKLFFGSGTQLSVL.

This chain links TRBV18 with TRBJ2-7, with TRBD1 identical over 7 bases. V was clipped by 1 base and J by 6 bases; unmatched bases: 9. In germline, CDR1 is KGHSH, CDR2 LQKENI. The CDR3 extends over 15 amino acids. The CDR3 sequence: CASSPQGGDIFEQYF. The CDR3 nucleotides are TGTGCCAGCTCACCACAAGGGGGCGATATTTTCGAGCAGTACTTC.

The genes are TRBV5-6 and TRBJ2-7; TRBD1 is a possible D gene (5 bases). The CDR3 runs 14 residues. The germline V gene has CDR1 SGHDT and CDR2 YYEEEE. V lost 4 bases to trimming and J lost 3 bases, with 14 bases between them. CDR3 bases: TGTGCCAGCAGCACGAGACAGTACATCTACGAGCAGTACTTC. Its protein product is CASSTRQYIYEQYF.

V gene TRBV25-1 combines with J gene TRBJ2-5; TRBD1 matches at 7 bases. Germline CDR1 is MGHDK and CDR2 is SYGVNS. Germline trimming cut 1 base from V and 3 bases from J; bases unmatched to any gene: 11. CDR3 size: 17 residues. The CDR3 loop reads CASSEWFGTEGEETQYF. The CDR3 DNA follows: TGTGCCAGCAGTGAATGGTTCGGGACAGAAGGTGAAGAGACCCAGTACTTC.

V gene TRBV5-6 combines with J gene TRBJ1-2; the D is unclear. In germline, CDR1 is SGHDT, CDR2 YYEEEE. The CDR3 has 11 amino acids. V dropped 3 bases and J dropped 7 bases, with 7 bases sitting between them. The CDR3 sequence: CASSSGVGYTF. The CDR3 region has the DNA TGTGCCAGCAGCTCAGGTGTTGGCTACACCTTC.

This sequence joins TRBV7-2 and TRBJ2-1; possible D gene TRBD1, 5 bases. CDR1 is SGHTA, CDR2 FQGNSA, per germline. The CDR3 length is 16 residues. The germline V and J ends were trimmed by 1 base and 0 bases, with 10 bases remaining between them. CDR3 protein: CASSLVVRVSYNEQFF. In DNA, the CDR3 is TGTGCCAGCAGCTTAGTGGTCAGGGTCTCCTACAATGAGCAGTTCTTC.

The V call is TRBV7-2, the J call TRBJ2-2; 7 nucleotides match TRBD2. This CDR3 is built from 15 residues. V dropped 3 bases and J dropped 7; count of bases not matched to a gene: 8. CDR1 SGHTA and CDR2 FQGNSA come from the germline V gene. Here the CDR3 DNA reads TGTGCCAGCAGCTTTCCCTATGGGGAGGGCGGGGAGCTGTTTTTT. Translating it yields CASSFPYGEGGELFF.

The rearrangement uses TRBV5-6 and TRBJ1-4, with D unclear. Trimming shortened V by 4 bases and J by 8 bases, and 12 bases separated the two germline ends. Germline assignment: CDR1 SGHDT and CDR2 YYEEEE. The CDR3 contains 13 residues. The CDR3 is CASSNGASEKLFF. CDR3 DNA sequence: TGTGCCAGCAGCAACGGAGCCTCAGAAAAACTGTTTTTT.

The chain combines TRBV7-9 with TRBJ2-5; 8 bases map to TRBD2. CDR1 is SEHNR, CDR2 FQNEAQ, per germline (reference sequence). After removal of 4 bases from V and 4 bases from J, the junction contained 8 bases not matched to a gene. The CDR3 length is 15 residues. CDR3 region: CASSSPSGYSETQYF. In DNA form, the CDR3 reads TGTGCCAGCAGCTCCCCTAGCGGGTACTCAGAGACCCAGTACTTC.

The rearrangement joins TRBV9 to TRBJ2-7, with D possibly TRBD2 on 6 matching bases. The germline V gene encodes CDR1 SGDLS and CDR2 YYNGEE. The CDR3 contains 13 residues. The V end lost 3 bases, the J end lost 5 bases, and 12 bases lay between the germline ends. CDR3: CASSAASGDEQYF. The CDR3 DNA reads TGTGCCAGCAGCGCAGCGTCGGGGGACGAGCAGTACTTC.

V is TRBV19 and J is TRBJ1-6, with 7 bases that match TRBD1. The CDR3 covers 14 residues. From germline, CDR1 is LNHDA and CDR2 SQIVND (reference sequence). With 8 bases clipped from V and 8 bases from J, the junction kept 9 bases outside the gene matches. CDR3 loop: CASSPEGAYSPLHF. Written as DNA, the CDR3 is TGTGCCAGTTCCCCTGAGGGGGCTTATTCACCCCTCCACTTT.

This clone turned up a few times. This chain uses TRBV18 with TRBJ2-5, with TRBD1 matching 8 bases. The CDR3 has 14 residues. Germline loops: CDR1 KGHSH, CDR2 LQKENI. Trimming cost V 2 bases and J 5 bases; bases outside gene matches: 4. CDR3 nucleotides: TGTGCCAGCTCACCAACAGGGGGAAGGGAGACCCAGTACTTC. Its protein is CASSPTGGRETQYF.

The chain couples TRBV5-6 to TRBJ1-1; TRBD1 agrees at 7 bases. V shed 2 bases, J shed 2 bases, and the junction held 3 bases outside the gene matches. Germline V CDR1 and CDR2: SGHDT, YYEEEE. This CDR3 has 14 amino acids. The CDR3 DNA sequence: TGTGCCAGCAGCTTTGGGACAGCCAACACTGAAGCTTTCTTT. This translates into CASSFGTANTEAFF.

CDR3 loop: CATSRDREGAKNIQYF. Here the CDR3 DNA reads TGTGCCACCAGCAGAGACAGGGAGGGGGCCAAAAACATTCAGTACTTC. V and J are TRBV15 and TRBJ2-4; TRBD2 agrees at 7 bases. CDR3 length: 16 residues. CDR1 LNHNV and CDR2 YYDKDF come from the germline V gene (reference sequence). Losses at the gene ends were 0 bases for V and 1 base for J; bases not matched to a gene: 3.

The CDR3 loop reads CASSSSAGGADTQYF. The CDR3 bases are TGTGCCAGCAGCTCCTCTGCGGGAGGGGCAGATACGCAGTATTTT. This chain uses TRBV9 with TRBJ2-3; the match to TRBD2 covers 9 bases. The V segment lost 4 bases and the J segment 4 bases; nucleotides outside the gene matches: 7. The CDR3 runs 15 residues. Germline CDR1 is SGDLS and CDR2 is YYNGEE. The entire variable domain, with the rest obtained from reference TRBV9 and TRBJ2-3, is as follows: DSGVTQTPKHLITATGQRVTLRCSPRSGDLSVYWYQQSLDQGLQFLIQYYNGEERAKGNILERFSAQQFPDLHSELNLSSLELGDSALYFCASSSSAGGADTQYFGPGTRLTVL.

This chain connects TRBV28 to TRBJ1-5, with unresolved D. Germline-derived CDR1 and CDR2 are MDHEN and SYDVKM. The CDR3 runs to 12 residues. The V gene lost 5 bases and the J gene lost 7 bases, with 9 bases spanning the gap. The CDR3 region has the DNA TGTGCCAGCAGTCTCCCCAGGCAGCCCCAGCATTTT. Encoded protein: CASSLPRQPQHF.

V is TRBV28 and J is TRBJ1-5; 7 nucleotides agree with TRBD1. V gave up 10 bases and J gave up 0 bases; unmatched junction bases: 6. Germline V gene data show CDR1 as MDHEN and CDR2 as SYDVKM. The CDR3 sequence is 14 residues long. The CDR3 spells CATSDRVSNQPQHF. The CDR3 DNA reads TGTGCCACTTCCGACAGGGTTAGCAATCAGCCCCAGCATTTT. The full variable domain, completed using reference TRBV28 and TRBJ1-5, is DVKVTQSSRYLVKRTGEKVFLECVQDMDHENMFWYRQDPGLGLRLIYFSYDVKMKEKGDIPEGYSVSREKKERFSLILESASTNQTSMYLCATSDRVSNQPQHFGDGTRLSIL.